The 16 T cell receptor beta chains in this list originate from one sample, sequenced in a study of blood T cell repertoires in COVID-19. Data came from immunoSEQ multiplex PCR; TCRdb stores just in-frame clones and leaves some out. This table holds some 270,000 clones, 80% to 85% found once. The source material was PBMCs or T cells enriched from blood (not recorded which). The receptors were gathered from a man between 45 and 60 years old who had recovered from COVID-19.

The chain combines TRBV15 with TRBJ1-2, with no clear D. V shed 1 base and J shed 2 bases, with 11 bases lying between them. Germline-derived CDR1 and CDR2 are LNHNV and YYDKDF (reference sequence). The CDR3 covers 15 residues. The chain's CDR3 is CATSRVGDGNYGYTF. The DNA for the CDR3 is TGTGCCACCAGCAGAGTAGGCGACGGGAACTATGGCTACACCTTC.

CDR3 bases: TGTGCCAGCTCAAGACGGTCGCGGGAGTGGGAGACCCAGTACTTC. Amino acids: CASSRRSREWETQYF. The V and J genes are TRBV18 and TRBJ2-5; TRBD2 aligns across 7 bases. V shed 5 bases and J 5 bases; nucleotides not matched to a gene: 11. CDR1 and CDR2 from the germline V gene are KGHSH and LQKENI. CDR3 length equals 15 residues.

The CDR3 loop reads CAWMDRGTYNSPLHF. CDR3 coding DNA: TGTGCCTGGATGGACCGGGGAACCTATAATTCACCCCTCCACTTT. The gene calls are TRBV30 and TRBJ1-6; D not certain. The germline CDR1 and CDR2 sequences are GTSNPN and SVGIG (reference sequence). CDR3 length: 15 amino acids. The ends were cut back, 4 bases at V and 2 bases at J, with 12 bases in the middle.

The CDR3 DNA follows: TGTGCCATCAGTGTAGGGGTGGGCTACACCTTC. Its translation: CAISVGVGYTF. V and J are TRBV10-3 and TRBJ1-2, with TRBD1 as a possible D gene (5 bases). V lost 4 bases and J lost 8, with 8 bases in between. This CDR3 is built from 11 residues. The V gene's germline CDR1 is ENHRY and CDR2 SYGVKD.

The chain recombines TRBV19 with TRBJ1-1, with a weak D call TRBD1 (5 bases). Trimming took 7 bases from V and 1 from J, leaving 13 bases between them. CDR3 size: 14 residues. The germline V gene has CDR1 LNHDA and CDR2 SQIVND (reference sequence). The CDR3 DNA reads TGTGCCAGTACCGCCGACGGGGGGAACACTGAAGCTTTCTTT. It codes for CASTADGGNTEAFF.

The chain employs TRBV6-6 and TRBJ2-7; perhaps TRBD1 as D (8 bases). Trimming removed 5 bases at V and 2 bases at J, with 16 bases between. Germline V lookup: CDR1 MNHNY, CDR2 SVGAGI (reference sequence). The CDR3 has 15 residues. The CDR3: CASSKPQGGTYEQYF. The CDR3 region has the DNA TGTGCCAGCAGTAAACCACAGGGGGGGACCTACGAGCAGTACTTC.

The chain combines TRBV28 with TRBJ1-4; 9 nucleotides align to TRBD1. Germline V gives CDR1 MDHEN, CDR2 SYDVKM. The CDR3 totals 14 residues. Losses at the gene ends were 7 bases for V and 8 bases for J; bases not matched to a gene: 8. Here the CDR3 reads CASIKTGGNEKLFF. DNA for the CDR3: TGTGCCAGCATCAAGACAGGGGGAAACGAAAAACTGTTTTTT.

The chain joins TRBV30 to TRBJ1-2, with D hard to call. This CDR3 region has 15 residues. Trimming removed 0 bases from V and 8 bases from J, with 19 bases in between. Looked up from germline, CDR1 is GTSNPN and CDR2 is SVGIG (reference sequence). CDR3 sequence (DNA): TGTGCCTGGAGTGTTGCATTGAGGCGGGGTCAAGGCTACACCTTC. Protein sequence: CAWSVALRRGQGYTF.

The V call is TRBV20-1, the J call TRBJ2-7; no definite D call. Germline V CDR1 and CDR2: DFQATT, SNEGSKA (reference sequence). There are 11 residues in the CDR3. V gave up 0 bases and J gave up 7 bases, with 7 bases separating them. The CDR3 nucleotides read TGCAGTGCTAGAGATCTGAGAGAGCAGTACTTC. This translates into CSARDLREQYF.

The CDR3 DNA reads TGCGCCAGCAGCTTGGCCGGGACAGGGGACTATGGCTACACCTTC. Translating it yields CASSLAGTGDYGYTF. This sequence joins TRBV5-1 and TRBJ1-2; 10 nucleotides align to TRBD1. Germline CDR1 SGHRS, CDR2 YFSETQ. The V and J ends lost 0 bases and 3 bases, in that order; junction bases with no gene match: 2. CDR3 length: 15 residues.

This clone was picked up one time. V usage is TRBV6-5 and J usage is TRBJ2-7; the D gene is possibly TRBD2 (5 bases). Germline CDR1 and CDR2: MNHEY and SVGAGI. The CDR3 length is 13 residues. With 10 bases removed from V and 0 bases from J, the gap between germline ends came to 13 bases. The CDR3 here is CATTTGSSYEQYF. The CDR3 nucleotides are TGTGCCACCACCACTGGGAGCTCCTACGAGCAGTACTTC.

The chain links TRBV7-2 to TRBJ1-4, with 10 bases that match TRBD1. The germline V gene has CDR1 SGHTA and CDR2 FQGNSA. Trimming removed 5 bases from V and 4 bases from J; junction bases left unmatched: 4. CDR3 length equals 15 residues. CDR3 nucleotide sequence: TGTGCCAGCAGCCCCCGGGACAGGGGTAATGAAAAACTGTTTTTT. This encodes CASSPRDRGNEKLFF.

This chain uses TRBV19 with TRBJ1-2; D may be TRBD1 (6 bases). Germline CDR1 and CDR2: LNHDA and SQIVND (reference sequence). The length of the CDR3 is 14 residues. V lost 6 bases and J 0 bases, leaving 11 bases between the germline ends. The CDR3 DNA follows: TGTGCCAGTAGCAACAGGGTTCCTAACTATGGCTACACCTTC. Residues: CASSNRVPNYGYTF.

V and J are TRBV6-5 and TRBJ1-5; no definite D call. With 0 bases removed from V and 2 bases from J, the gap between germline ends came to 11 bases. Germline CDR1 and CDR2: MNHEY and SVGAGI. This CDR3 is built from 16 residues. DNA of the CDR3: TGTGCCAGCAGTTACTCGAGAGCGCTGGGCAATCAGCCCCAGCATTTT. Translation gives CASSYSRALGNQPQHF.

V usage is TRBV7-3 and J usage is TRBJ2-3; D is unresolved. V was pared by 5 bases and J by 5 bases, with 14 bases between. CDR1 and CDR2 (germline): SGHTA, FQGTGA. CDR3 size: 14 residues. The CDR3 loop reads CASSPFFEVDTQYF. CDR3 nucleotides: TGTGCCAGCAGCCCCTTCTTTGAGGTAGATACGCAGTATTTT.

The J gene is TRBJ2-7, the V gene TRBV9, with 11 bases fitting TRBD1. The CDR3 extends over 17 amino acids. The germline V gene encodes CDR1 SGDLS and CDR2 YYNGEE. V gave up 2 bases and J gave up 6 bases; unmatched junction bases: 13. CDR3 in amino acids: CASSVGTGGSRGLEQYF. CDR3 in DNA: TGTGCCAGCAGCGTTGGGACAGGGGGTTCTCGAGGGCTCGAGCAGTACTTC.